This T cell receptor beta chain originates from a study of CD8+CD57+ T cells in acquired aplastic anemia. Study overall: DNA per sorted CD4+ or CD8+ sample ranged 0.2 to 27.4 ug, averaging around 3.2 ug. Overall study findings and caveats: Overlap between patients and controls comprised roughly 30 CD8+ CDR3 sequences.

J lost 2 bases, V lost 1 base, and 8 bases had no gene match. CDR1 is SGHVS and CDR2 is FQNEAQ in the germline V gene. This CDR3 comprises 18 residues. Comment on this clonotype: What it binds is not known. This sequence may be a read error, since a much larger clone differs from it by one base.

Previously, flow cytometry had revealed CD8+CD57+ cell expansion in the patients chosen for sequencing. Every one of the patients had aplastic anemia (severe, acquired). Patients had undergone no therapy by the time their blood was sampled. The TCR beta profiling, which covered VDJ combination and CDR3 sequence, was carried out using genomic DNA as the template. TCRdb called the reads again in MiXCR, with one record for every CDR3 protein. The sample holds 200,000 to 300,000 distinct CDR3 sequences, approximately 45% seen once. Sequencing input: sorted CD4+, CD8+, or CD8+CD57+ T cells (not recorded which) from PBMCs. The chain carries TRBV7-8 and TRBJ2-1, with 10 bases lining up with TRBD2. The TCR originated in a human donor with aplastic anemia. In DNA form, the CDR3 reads TGTGCCAGCAGCTTAGAGCCAGCGGGGGGGTTACCCTACAATGAGCAGTTCTTC. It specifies CASSLEPAGGLPYNEQFF.